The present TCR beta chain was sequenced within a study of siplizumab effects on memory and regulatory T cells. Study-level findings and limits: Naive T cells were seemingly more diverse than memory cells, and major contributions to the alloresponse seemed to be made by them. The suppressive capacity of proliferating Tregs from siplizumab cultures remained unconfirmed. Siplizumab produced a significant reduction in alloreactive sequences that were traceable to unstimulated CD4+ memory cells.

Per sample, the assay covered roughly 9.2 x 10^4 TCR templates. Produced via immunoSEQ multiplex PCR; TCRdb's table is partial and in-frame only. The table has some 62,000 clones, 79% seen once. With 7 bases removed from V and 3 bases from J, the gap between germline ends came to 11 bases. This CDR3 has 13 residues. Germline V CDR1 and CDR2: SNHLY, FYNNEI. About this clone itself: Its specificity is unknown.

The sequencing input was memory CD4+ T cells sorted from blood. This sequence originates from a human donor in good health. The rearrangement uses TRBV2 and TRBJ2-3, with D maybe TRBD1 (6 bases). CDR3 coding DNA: TGTGCCAGCACGCAAGACAGGACAGATACGCAGTATTTT. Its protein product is CASTQDRTDTQYF.